Following are 2 T cell receptor beta chains from one sample sequenced in a study of blood T cells in healthy people across ages. Primers used in a second PCR of roughly 6 to 11 cycles were a sample-barcoded 5' primer and a J-beta primer mix. TCRdb fed the 5' RACE reads into MiXCR, producing one record per CDR3 protein. The sample has roughly 2 million distinct CDR3 sequences; about 50% are singletons. Input material: blood. The receptor source for this set is a woman between 40 and 50 years old in good health.

V is TRBV5-1 and J is TRBJ2-3, with a weak D call TRBD2 (5 bases). The germline V gene has CDR1 SGHRS and CDR2 YFSETQ. This CDR3 contains 18 residues. The V gene lost 4 bases and the J gene lost 0 bases, with 21 bases spanning the gap. This chain's CDR3 is CASSLGLSIGPSTDTQYF. The CDR3 nucleotides are TGCGCCAGCAGCCTCGGACTGAGCATAGGCCCTAGCACAGATACGCAGTATTTT. The full variable domain, its missing parts supplied by reference TRBV5-1 and TRBJ2-3, is KAGVTQTPRYLIKTRGQQVTLSCSPISGHRSVSWYQQTPGQGLQFLFEYFSETQRNKGNFPGRFSGRQFSNSRSEMNVSTLELGDSALYLCASSLGLSIGPSTDTQYFGPGTRLTVL.

The rearrangement links TRBV20-1 to TRBJ1-5; a possible D gene is TRBD1 (6 bases). Trimming left V 3 bases short and J 1 base short, with 13 bases between. The CDR3 totals 15 residues. Looked up from germline, CDR1 is DFQATT and CDR2 is SNEGSKA (reference sequence). The CDR3 loop reads CSASMPGASNQPQHF. For the CDR3, the DNA is TGCAGTGCTAGTATGCCAGGGGCCAGCAATCAGCCCCAGCATTTT.